These T cell receptor beta chains were read from a single sample in a study of shared clonotypes between healthy human individuals. Profiling relied on immunoSEQ multiplex PCR, and the TCRdb table lists in-frame clones only, not all of them. The profile shows about 110,000 clones, about 63% of them singletons. The sequenced sample consisted of memory CD8+ T cells sorted from blood. The receptors here all came from a woman younger than 45 in good health. Both conserved end residues are part of each CDR3. The order of the fields is V gene, J gene, D gene, clone size, CDR3 protein, CDR3 DNA. A D gene is named only where the DNA matches it firmly. Part of the rows lack a size; the others show once, few, many or a class for expanded clones.

v_gene: TRBV6-1; j_gene: TRBJ2-7; d_gene: -; abundance: -; CDR3aa: CASSVSVESPYEQYF; CDR3nt: TGTGCCAGCAGTGTATCTGTTGAGTCCCCCTACGAGCAGTACTTC
v_gene: TRBV14; j_gene: TRBJ2-5; d_gene: -; abundance: -; CDR3aa: CASSRGFSETQYF; CDR3nt: TGTGCCAGCAGTCGGGGGTTCTCGGAGACCCAGTACTTC
v_gene: TRBV13; j_gene: TRBJ1-1; d_gene: TRBD1; abundance: -; CDR3aa: CASSTRGRFEAFF; CDR3nt: TGTGCCAGCAGCACCAGGGGGCGTTTCGAAGCTTTCTTT
v_gene: TRBV21-1; j_gene: TRBJ1-1; d_gene: -; abundance: -; CDR3aa: CASRFLLLHNRTEAFF; CDR3nt: TGTGCCAGCAGATTTTTGCTACTACACAATCGCACTGAAGCTTTCTTT
v_gene: TRBV27; j_gene: TRBJ2-1; d_gene: -; abundance: -; CDR3aa: CASSFSGHNSYNEQFF; CDR3nt: TGTGCCAGCAGTTTTTCGGGACACAATTCCTACAATGAGCAGTTCTTC
v_gene: TRBV7-6; j_gene: TRBJ2-7; d_gene: TRBD1; abundance: -; CDR3aa: CASSARQGTSYEQYF; CDR3nt: TGTGCCAGCAGCGCAAGACAGGGAACCTCCTACGAGCAGTACTTC
v_gene: TRBV25-1; j_gene: TRBJ1-3; d_gene: TRBD1; abundance: few; CDR3aa: CASSERKGAAGNTIYF; CDR3nt: TGTGCCAGCAGTGAACGTAAGGGGGCGGCTGGAAACACCATATATTTT
v_gene: TRBV27; j_gene: TRBJ2-5; d_gene: -; abundance: -; CDR3aa: CASSHTRAAETQYF; CDR3nt: TGTGCCAGCAGTCATACTAGGGCGGCAGAGACCCAGTACTTC
v_gene: TRBV5-1; j_gene: TRBJ1-2; d_gene: -; abundance: -; CDR3aa: CASSHHNYGYTF; CDR3nt: TGCGCCAGCAGCCACCATAACTATGGCTACACCTTC
v_gene: TRBV7-9; j_gene: TRBJ2-7; d_gene: TRBD1; abundance: -; CDR3aa: CASSPSGTGRIEQYF; CDR3nt: TGTGCCAGCAGCCCCTCCGGGACAGGGCGAATCGAGCAGTACTTC
v_gene: TRBV29-1; j_gene: TRBJ2-7; d_gene: -; abundance: -; CDR3aa: CSVELPGVYEQYF; CDR3nt: TGCAGCGTTGAATTACCGGGGGTTTACGAGCAGTACTTC
v_gene: TRBV6-1; j_gene: TRBJ2-1; d_gene: -; abundance: -; CDR3aa: CASSEAGGSYNEQFF; CDR3nt: TGTGCCAGCAGTGAAGCGGGGGGCTCCTACAATGAGCAGTTCTTC
v_gene: TRBV21-1; j_gene: TRBJ2-7; d_gene: -; abundance: -; CDR3aa: CASSSAGNGYEQYF; CDR3nt: TGTGCCAGCAGCTCAGCGGGAAACGGCTACGAGCAGTACTTC
v_gene: TRBV4-2; j_gene: TRBJ1-2; d_gene: -; abundance: -; CDR3aa: CASSLGDGGYTF; CDR3nt: TGTGCCAGCAGCCTCGGGGACGGTGGCTACACCTTC
v_gene: TRBV4-1; j_gene: TRBJ2-7; d_gene: -; abundance: -; CDR3aa: CASSQGDGGYEQYF; CDR3nt: TGCGCCAGCAGCCAGGGTGATGGAGGGTACGAGCAGTACTTC
v_gene: TRBV19; j_gene: TRBJ2-6; d_gene: -; abundance: -; CDR3aa: CASSISGAHGGANVLTF; CDR3nt: TGTGCCAGTAGTATATCGGGGGCGCATGGTGGGGCCAACGTCCTGACTTTC
v_gene: TRBV27; j_gene: TRBJ1-1; d_gene: -; abundance: -; CDR3aa: CASRSWQNNTEAFF; CDR3nt: TGTGCCAGCAGGTCGTGGCAAAATAACACTGAAGCTTTCTTT
v_gene: TRBV6-1; j_gene: TRBJ2-7; d_gene: -; abundance: -; CDR3aa: CASSESTGGGYEQYF; CDR3nt: TGTGCCAGCAGTGAAAGCACAGGAGGTGGGTACGAGCAGTACTTC
v_gene: TRBV13; j_gene: TRBJ2-7; d_gene: TRBD1; abundance: few; CDR3aa: CASSEATGGHYEQYF; CDR3nt: TGTGCCAGCAGTGAAGCGACAGGGGGACACTACGAGCAGTACTTC
v_gene: TRBV4-1; j_gene: TRBJ2-2; d_gene: -; abundance: -; CDR3aa: CASSQGVQTNTGELFF; CDR3nt: TGCGCCAGCAGCCAAGGAGTACAGACGAACACCGGGGAGCTGTTTTTT
v_gene: TRBV7-3; j_gene: TRBJ2-7; d_gene: TRBD2; abundance: -; CDR3aa: CASSSSLTSGSLEEQYF; CDR3nt: TGTGCCAGCAGCTCAAGCCTAACTAGCGGGAGTTTGGAAGAGCAGTACTTC
v_gene: TRBV5-8; j_gene: TRBJ1-2; d_gene: -; abundance: many; CDR3aa: CASSRGSGVDGYTF; CDR3nt: TGTGCCAGCTCTCGGGGTTCGGGAGTGGATGGCTACACCTTC
v_gene: TRBV5-4; j_gene: TRBJ2-1; d_gene: -; abundance: -; CDR3aa: CASSLLSGADNEQFF; CDR3nt: TGTGCCAGCAGCTTGTTATCGGGAGCGGACAATGAGCAGTTCTTC
v_gene: TRBV20-1; j_gene: TRBJ2-7; d_gene: -; abundance: -; CDR3aa: CSAGQLYEQYF; CDR3nt: TGCAGTGCGGGACAACTCTACGAGCAGTACTTC
v_gene: TRBV5-5; j_gene: TRBJ2-7; d_gene: -; abundance: few; CDR3aa: CASSFRTDPSYEQYF; CDR3nt: TGTGCCAGCAGCTTTAGGACCGACCCCTCCTACGAGCAGTACTTC
v_gene: TRBV5-8; j_gene: TRBJ2-6; d_gene: -; abundance: few; CDR3aa: CASSLGTYSGANVLTF; CDR3nt: TGTGCCAGCAGCTTAGGGACATACTCTGGGGCCAACGTCCTGACTTTC
v_gene: TRBV6-7; j_gene: TRBJ2-1; d_gene: -; abundance: -; CDR3aa: CASSYSEDGEQFF; CDR3nt: TGTGCCAGCAGTTACTCGGAGGACGGTGAGCAGTTCTTC
v_gene: TRBV20-1; j_gene: TRBJ1-1; d_gene: -; abundance: -; CDR3aa: CQGRENTEAFF; CDR3nt: TGCCAAGGGAGGGAGAACACTGAAGCTTTCTTT
v_gene: TRBV5-1; j_gene: TRBJ1-1; d_gene: TRBD1; abundance: once; CDR3aa: CASRSGGGNTEAFF; CDR3nt: TGCGCCAGCAGATCAGGGGGAGGAAACACTGAAGCTTTCTTT
v_gene: TRBV27; j_gene: TRBJ1-2; d_gene: TRBD1; abundance: -; CDR3aa: CASSHHKQGAMSGYTF; CDR3nt: TGTGCCAGCAGTCACCACAAACAGGGGGCGATGTCTGGCTACACCTTC
v_gene: TRBV2; j_gene: TRBJ2-7; d_gene: -; abundance: -; CDR3aa: CASSEWLAYEQYF; CDR3nt: TGTGCCAGCAGTGAGTGGTTAGCCTACGAGCAGTACTTC
v_gene: TRBV7-2; j_gene: TRBJ1-4; d_gene: -; abundance: -; CDR3aa: CASSVGRSEKLFF; CDR3nt: TGTGCCAGCAGCGTTGGAAGAAGCGAAAAACTGTTTTTT
v_gene: TRBV5-1; j_gene: TRBJ2-4; d_gene: TRBD1; abundance: -; CDR3aa: CASSLADRDDGIQYF; CDR3nt: TGCGCCAGCAGCTTGGCGGACAGGGATGACGGCATTCAGTACTTC
v_gene: TRBV4-2; j_gene: TRBJ2-7; d_gene: TRBD2; abundance: once; CDR3aa: CASSQDSSGRAHEQYF; CDR3nt: TGTGCCAGCAGCCAAGATTCAAGCGGGAGGGCCCACGAGCAGTACTTC
v_gene: TRBV28; j_gene: TRBJ2-7; d_gene: -; abundance: -; CDR3aa: CASRGVIYEQYF; CDR3nt: TGTGCCAGCAGGGGAGTAATTTACGAGCAGTACTTC
v_gene: TRBV30; j_gene: TRBJ1-2; d_gene: -; abundance: -; CDR3aa: CATNRRGVGGYTF; CDR3nt: TGTGCCACCAACCGACGAGGGGTAGGTGGCTACACCTTC
v_gene: TRBV29-1; j_gene: TRBJ2-1; d_gene: TRBD2; abundance: -; CDR3aa: CSVDPGGGGPFDNEQFF; CDR3nt: TGCAGCGTTGACCCGGGTGGGGGAGGGCCGTTCGACAATGAGCAGTTCTTC
v_gene: TRBV28; j_gene: TRBJ2-7; d_gene: TRBD2; abundance: -; CDR3aa: CASRVIGTSGDYEQYF; CDR3nt: TGTGCCAGCAGAGTTATTGGGACTAGCGGAGACTACGAGCAGTACTTC
v_gene: TRBV28; j_gene: TRBJ2-7; d_gene: TRBD2; abundance: few; CDR3aa: CASSSRVSGSLWEQYF; CDR3nt: TGTGCCAGCAGTTCCCGGGTTAGCGGGAGTTTGTGGGAGCAGTACTTC
v_gene: TRBV9; j_gene: TRBJ2-5; d_gene: TRBD2; abundance: -; CDR3aa: CASSPGGSQETQYF; CDR3nt: TGTGCCAGCAGCCCGGGGGGGTCCCAAGAGACCCAGTACTTC
v_gene: TRBV15; j_gene: TRBJ2-7; d_gene: -; abundance: -; CDR3aa: CATSRGEQGSSYEQYF; CDR3nt: TGTGCCACCAGCAGAGGGGAGCAGGGTTCGTCCTACGAGCAGTACTTC
v_gene: TRBV5-1; j_gene: TRBJ1-2; d_gene: -; abundance: -; CDR3aa: CASSLAGPYGYTF; CDR3nt: TGCGCCAGCAGCTTGGCAGGGCCCTATGGCTACACCTTC
v_gene: TRBV2; j_gene: TRBJ2-1; d_gene: TRBD1; abundance: -; CDR3aa: CASRNRGGTGSEQFF; CDR3nt: TGTGCCAGCAGGAACAGGGGGGGGACAGGGAGCGAGCAGTTCTTC
v_gene: TRBV28; j_gene: TRBJ2-7; d_gene: TRBD2; abundance: once; CDR3aa: CASSSLTSGRTYEQYF; CDR3nt: TGTGCCAGCAGTTCCCTGACTAGCGGGAGAACCTACGAGCAGTACTTC
v_gene: TRBV28; j_gene: TRBJ2-3; d_gene: TRBD2; abundance: -; CDR3aa: CASSAPGLAGRTDMQYF; CDR3nt: TGTGCCAGCAGCGCACCGGGACTAGCGGGTCGCACAGATATGCAGTATTTT
v_gene: TRBV9; j_gene: TRBJ2-7; d_gene: -; abundance: -; CDR3aa: CASSVAGTSYEQYF; CDR3nt: TGTGCCAGCAGCGTAGCCGGAACCTCCTACGAGCAGTACTTC
v_gene: TRBV25-1; j_gene: TRBJ2-7; d_gene: -; abundance: -; CDR3aa: CASTSIGTPEQYF; CDR3nt: TGTGCCAGCACCTCCATCGGGACTCCCGAGCAGTACTTC
v_gene: TRBV6-1; j_gene: TRBJ2-5; d_gene: TRBD2; abundance: once; CDR3aa: CASTRLAGGGETQYF; CDR3nt: TGTGCCAGCACCCGACTAGCGGGAGGAGGGGAGACCCAGTACTTC
v_gene: TRBV7-8; j_gene: TRBJ2-5; d_gene: -; abundance: -; CDR3aa: CASSFPSYQETQYF; CDR3nt: TGTGCCAGCAGCTTCCCTTCGTACCAAGAGACCCAGTACTTC